This TCR beta chain was recovered during a study of blood T cell repertoires in COVID-19. Study-level background: Collection of acute and convalescent COVID-19 samples took place in the United States, Italy and Spain. T cells, B-cell-depleted T cells, or PBMCs supplied cDNA or gDNA.

Patients in Seattle were enrolled during active infection, then followed longitudinally. CDR3 size: 15 residues. The V gene end was trimmed by 5 bases and the J gene end by 0 bases; junction bases not matched to a gene: 5. From germline, CDR1 is SGHAT and CDR2 FQNNGV. In the study's own analysis: Estimated nucleated cell counts came from reference gene primer amplification. Some clones are missing from TCRdb's copy, which holds only in-frame ones; the method was immunoSEQ multiplex PCR. V, J and clone size derive from that table, while D and trimming were established from the DNA sequence. The table has roughly 440,000 clones, around 88% seen once.

Sequences were obtained from peripheral blood. The sequence was collected from a woman between 45 and 60 years old with COVID-19, enrolled during active disease. The chain joins TRBV11-2 to TRBJ2-3, with 7 bases matching TRBD1. The DNA for the CDR3 is TGTGCCAGCAGCCTTCAAGGGGGCAGCACAGATACGCAGTATTTT. This translates into CASSLQGGSTDTQYF.